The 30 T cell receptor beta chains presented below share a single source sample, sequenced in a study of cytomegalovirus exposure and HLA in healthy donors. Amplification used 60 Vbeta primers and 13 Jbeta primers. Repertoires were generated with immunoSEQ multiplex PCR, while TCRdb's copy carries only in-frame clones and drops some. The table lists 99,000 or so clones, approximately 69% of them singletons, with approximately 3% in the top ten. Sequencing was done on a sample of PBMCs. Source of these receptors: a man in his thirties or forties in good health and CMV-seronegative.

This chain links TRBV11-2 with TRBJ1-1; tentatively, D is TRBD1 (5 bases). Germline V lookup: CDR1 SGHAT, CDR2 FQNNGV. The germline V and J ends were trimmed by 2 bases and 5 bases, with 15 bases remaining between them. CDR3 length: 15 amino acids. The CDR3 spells CASSLTPGRDTEAFF. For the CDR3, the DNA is TGTGCCAGCAGCTTAACCCCAGGGAGGGATACTGAAGCTTTCTTT.

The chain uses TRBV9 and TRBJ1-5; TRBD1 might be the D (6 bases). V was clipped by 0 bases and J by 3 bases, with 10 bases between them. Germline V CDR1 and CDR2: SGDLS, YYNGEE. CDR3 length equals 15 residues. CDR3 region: CASSVEAGVNQPQHF. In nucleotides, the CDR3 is TGTGCCAGCAGCGTAGAGGCAGGGGTCAATCAGCCCCAGCATTTT.

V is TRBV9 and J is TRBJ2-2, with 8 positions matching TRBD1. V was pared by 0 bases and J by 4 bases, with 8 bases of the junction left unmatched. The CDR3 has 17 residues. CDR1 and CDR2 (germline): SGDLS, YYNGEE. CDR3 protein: CASSVDGGTGLTGELFF. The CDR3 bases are TGTGCCAGCAGCGTAGATGGAGGGACAGGACTCACCGGGGAGCTGTTTTTT.

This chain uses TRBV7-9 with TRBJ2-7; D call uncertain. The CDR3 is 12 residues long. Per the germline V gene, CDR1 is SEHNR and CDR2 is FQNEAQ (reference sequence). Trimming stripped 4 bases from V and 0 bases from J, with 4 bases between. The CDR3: CASSSSSYEQYF. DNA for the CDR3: TGTGCCAGCAGCTCCAGCTCCTACGAGCAGTACTTC. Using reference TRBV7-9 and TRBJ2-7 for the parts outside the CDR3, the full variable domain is DTGVSQNPRHKITKRGQNVTFRCDPISEHNRLYWYRQTLGQGPEFLTYFQNEAQLEKSRLLSDRFSAERPKGSFSTLEIQRTEQGDSAMYLCASSSSSYEQYFGPGTRLTVT.

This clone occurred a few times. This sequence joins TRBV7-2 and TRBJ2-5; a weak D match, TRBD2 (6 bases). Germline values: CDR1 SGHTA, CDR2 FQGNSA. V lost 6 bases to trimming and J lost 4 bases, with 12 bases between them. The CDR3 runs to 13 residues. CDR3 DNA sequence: TGTGCCAGCAGTGGGGGGATTGGAGAGACCCAGTACTTC. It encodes CASSGGIGETQYF.

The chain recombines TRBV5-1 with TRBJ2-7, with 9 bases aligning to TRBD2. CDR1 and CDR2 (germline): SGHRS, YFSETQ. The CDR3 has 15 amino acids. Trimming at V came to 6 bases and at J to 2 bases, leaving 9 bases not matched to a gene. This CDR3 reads CASTTGGGGAYEQYF. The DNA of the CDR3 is TGCGCCAGCACCACCGGGGGCGGGGGGGCCTACGAGCAGTACTTC.

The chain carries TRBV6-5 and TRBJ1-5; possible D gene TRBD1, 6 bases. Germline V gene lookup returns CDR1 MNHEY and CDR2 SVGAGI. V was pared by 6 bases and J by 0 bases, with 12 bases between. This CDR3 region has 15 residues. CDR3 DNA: TGTGCCAGCAGCCGGACAGCATATAGCAATCAGCCCCAGCATTTT. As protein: CASSRTAYSNQPQHF.

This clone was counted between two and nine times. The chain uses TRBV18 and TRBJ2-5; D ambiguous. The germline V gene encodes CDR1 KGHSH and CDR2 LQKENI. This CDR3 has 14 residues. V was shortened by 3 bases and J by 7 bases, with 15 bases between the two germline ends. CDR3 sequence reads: CASSPLGTPGTQYF. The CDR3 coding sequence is TGTGCCAGCTCACCCCTCGGCACGCCGGGGACCCAGTACTTC.

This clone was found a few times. The CDR3 coding sequence is TGTGCCAGCAGCCAGGGACAGGGATCCCGGGAGCAGTACTTC. Translation: CASSQGQGSREQYF. This chain links TRBV7-8 with TRBJ2-7, with 9 bases fitting TRBD1. The CDR3 length is 14 residues. Germline V gives CDR1 SGHVS, CDR2 FQNEAQ. With V trimmed by 5 bases and J by 7 bases, 9 bases remained unmatched.

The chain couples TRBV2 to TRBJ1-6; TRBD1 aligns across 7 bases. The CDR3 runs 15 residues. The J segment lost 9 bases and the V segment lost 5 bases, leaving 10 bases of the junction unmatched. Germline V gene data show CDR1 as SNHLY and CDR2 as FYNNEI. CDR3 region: CASSSRQGVGSPLHF. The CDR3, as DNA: TGTGCCAGCAGTTCCCGTCAGGGGGTAGGTTCACCCCTCCACTTT.

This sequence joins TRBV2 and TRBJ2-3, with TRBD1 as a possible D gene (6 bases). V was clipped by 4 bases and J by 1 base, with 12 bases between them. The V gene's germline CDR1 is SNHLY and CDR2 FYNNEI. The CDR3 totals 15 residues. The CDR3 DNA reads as TGTGCCAGCAGTGTCGACAGGTGGGGCACAGATACGCAGTATTTT. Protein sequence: CASSVDRWGTDTQYF.

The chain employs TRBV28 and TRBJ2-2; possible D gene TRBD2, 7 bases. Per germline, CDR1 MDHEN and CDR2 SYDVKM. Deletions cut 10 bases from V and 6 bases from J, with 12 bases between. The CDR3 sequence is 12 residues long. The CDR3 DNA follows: TGTGCCACCCGGGGGGCGGCCGGGGAGCTGTTTTTT. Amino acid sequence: CATRGAAGELFF. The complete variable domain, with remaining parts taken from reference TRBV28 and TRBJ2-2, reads DVKVTQSSRYLVKRTGEKVFLECVQDMDHENMFWYRQDPGLGLRLIYFSYDVKMKEKGDIPEGYSVSREKKERFSLILESASTNQTSMYLCATRGAAGELFFGEGSRLTVL.

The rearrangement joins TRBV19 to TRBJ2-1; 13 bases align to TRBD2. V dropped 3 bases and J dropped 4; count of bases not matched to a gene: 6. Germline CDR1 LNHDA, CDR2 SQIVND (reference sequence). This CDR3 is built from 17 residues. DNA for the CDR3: TGTGCCAGTAGTATGGGTGGACTAGCGGGAGTTTACAATGAGCAGTTCTTC. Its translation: CASSMGGLAGVYNEQFF.

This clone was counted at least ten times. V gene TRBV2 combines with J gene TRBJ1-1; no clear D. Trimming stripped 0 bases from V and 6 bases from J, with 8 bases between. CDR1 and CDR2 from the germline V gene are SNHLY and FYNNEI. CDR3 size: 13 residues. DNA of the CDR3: TGTGCCAGCAGTGAAGCGGGCCCAGCTGAAGCTTTCTTT. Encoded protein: CASSEAGPAEAFF. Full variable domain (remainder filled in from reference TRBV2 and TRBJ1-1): EPEVTQTPSHQVTQMGQEVILRCVPISNHLYFYWYRQILGQKVEFLVSFYNNEISEKSEIFDDQFSVERPDGSNFTLKIRSTKLEDSAMYFCASSEAGPAEAFFGQGTRLTVV.

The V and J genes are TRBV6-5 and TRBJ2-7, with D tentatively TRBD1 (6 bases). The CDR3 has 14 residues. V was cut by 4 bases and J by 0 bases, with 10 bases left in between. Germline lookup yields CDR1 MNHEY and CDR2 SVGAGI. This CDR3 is CASSSTGRSYEQYF. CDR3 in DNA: TGTGCCAGCAGTTCTACAGGGCGCTCCTACGAGCAGTACTTC.

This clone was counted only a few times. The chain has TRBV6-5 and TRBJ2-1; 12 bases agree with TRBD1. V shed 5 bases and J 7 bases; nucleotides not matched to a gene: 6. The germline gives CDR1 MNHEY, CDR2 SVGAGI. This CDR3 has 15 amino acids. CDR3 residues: CASSARDRGRNEQFF. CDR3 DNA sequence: TGTGCCAGCAGTGCCCGGGACAGGGGGCGAAATGAGCAGTTCTTC.

The CDR3 DNA follows: TGTGCCAGCAGTGAACTAGCGGGATCCTCCTACGAGCAGTACTTC. It yields the protein CASSELAGSSYEQYF. The chain is built from TRBV2 and TRBJ2-7; TRBD2 matches at 9 bases. This CDR3 has 15 residues. Germline CDR1 SNHLY, CDR2 FYNNEI. J gave up 0 bases and V 2 bases, and 2 bases lay outside the gene matches.

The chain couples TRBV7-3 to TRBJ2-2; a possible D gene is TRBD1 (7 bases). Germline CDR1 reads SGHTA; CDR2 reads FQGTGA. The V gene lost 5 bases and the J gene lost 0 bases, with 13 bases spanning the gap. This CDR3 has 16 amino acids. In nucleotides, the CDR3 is TGTGCCAGCAGCCTGCGGGACAGTACGAACACCGGGGAGCTGTTTTTT. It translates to CASSLRDSTNTGELFF. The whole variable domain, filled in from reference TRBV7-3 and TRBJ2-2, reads GAGVSQTPSNKVTEKGKYVELRCDPISGHTALYWYRQSLGQGPEFLIYFQGTGAADDSGLPNDRFFAVRPEGSVSTLKIQRTERGDSAVYLCASSLRDSTNTGELFFGEGSRLTVL.

The CDR3 DNA sequence: TGTGCCAGTAGTATGGTTACAAATTCACCCCTCCACTTT. Encoded protein: CASSMVTNSPLHF. The chain links TRBV19 to TRBJ1-6; D is uncertain. The germline V gene encodes CDR1 LNHDA and CDR2 SQIVND (reference sequence). V was clipped by 3 bases and J by 7 bases, with 7 bases between them. This CDR3 spans 13 amino acids.

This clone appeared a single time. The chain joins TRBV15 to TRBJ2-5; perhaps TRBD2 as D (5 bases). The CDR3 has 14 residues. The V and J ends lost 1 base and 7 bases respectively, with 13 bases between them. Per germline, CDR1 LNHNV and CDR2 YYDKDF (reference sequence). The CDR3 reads CATSRVAGSGTQYF. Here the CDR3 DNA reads TGTGCCACCAGCAGAGTTGCGGGCTCAGGGACCCAGTACTTC.

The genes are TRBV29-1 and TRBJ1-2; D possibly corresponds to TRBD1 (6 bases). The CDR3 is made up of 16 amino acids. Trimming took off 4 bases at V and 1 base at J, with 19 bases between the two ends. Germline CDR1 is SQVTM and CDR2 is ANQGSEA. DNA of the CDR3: TGCAGCGTTGCTCCAAGGTTAGGACAGCATAACTATGGCTACACCTTC. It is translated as CSVAPRLGQHNYGYTF.

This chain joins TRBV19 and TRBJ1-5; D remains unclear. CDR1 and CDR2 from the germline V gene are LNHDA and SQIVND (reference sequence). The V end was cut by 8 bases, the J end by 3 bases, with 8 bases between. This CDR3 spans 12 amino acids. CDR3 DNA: TGTGCCAGTGGGCCCTCCAATCAGCCCCAGCATTTT. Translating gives CASGPSNQPQHF.

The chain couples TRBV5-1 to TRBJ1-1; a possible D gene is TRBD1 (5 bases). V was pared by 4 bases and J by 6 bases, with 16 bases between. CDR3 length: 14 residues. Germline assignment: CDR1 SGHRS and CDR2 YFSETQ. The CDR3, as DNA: TGCGCCAGCAGCCCCCAGGGTTGGAATCCTGAAGCTTTCTTT. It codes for CASSPQGWNPEAFF.

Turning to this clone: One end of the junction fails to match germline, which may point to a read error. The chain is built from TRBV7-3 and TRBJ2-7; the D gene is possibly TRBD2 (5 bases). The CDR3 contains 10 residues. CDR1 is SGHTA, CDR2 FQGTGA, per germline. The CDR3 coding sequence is TGTGCCAGCTGTGAGGGCACCCGGGGCTTC. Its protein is CASCEGTRGF.

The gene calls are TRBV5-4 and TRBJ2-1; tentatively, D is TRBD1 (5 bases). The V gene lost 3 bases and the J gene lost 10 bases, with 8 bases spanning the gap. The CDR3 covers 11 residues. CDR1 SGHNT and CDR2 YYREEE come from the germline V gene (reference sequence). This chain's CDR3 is CASSSPGEQFF. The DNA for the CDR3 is TGTGCCAGCAGCTCTCCAGGGGAGCAGTTCTTC.

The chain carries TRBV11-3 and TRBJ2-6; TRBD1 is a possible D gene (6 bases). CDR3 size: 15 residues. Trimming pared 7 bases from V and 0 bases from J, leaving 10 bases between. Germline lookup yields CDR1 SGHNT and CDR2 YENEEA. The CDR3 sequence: CASKTGSSGANVLTF. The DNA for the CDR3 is TGTGCCAGCAAAACAGGGAGCTCTGGGGCCAACGTCCTGACTTTC. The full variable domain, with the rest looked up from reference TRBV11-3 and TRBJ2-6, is EAGVVQSPRYKIIEKKQPVAFWCNPISGHNTLYWYLQNLGQGPELLIRYENEEAVDDSQLPKDRFSAERLKGVDSTLKIQPAELGDSAVYLCASKTGSSGANVLTFGAGSRLTVL.

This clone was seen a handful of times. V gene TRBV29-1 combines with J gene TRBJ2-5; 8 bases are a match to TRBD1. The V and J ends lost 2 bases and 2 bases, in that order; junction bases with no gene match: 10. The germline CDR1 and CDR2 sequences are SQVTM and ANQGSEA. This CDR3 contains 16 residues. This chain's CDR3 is CSVELAGQGRQETQYF. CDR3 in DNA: TGCAGCGTTGAACTCGCCGGACAGGGAAGGCAAGAGACCCAGTACTTC.

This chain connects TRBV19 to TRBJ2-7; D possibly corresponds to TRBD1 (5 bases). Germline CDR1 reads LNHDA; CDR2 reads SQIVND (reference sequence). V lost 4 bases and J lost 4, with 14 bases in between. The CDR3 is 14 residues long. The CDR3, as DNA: TGTGCCAGTAGTACCCCATGGGGCAGTTACGAGCAGTACTTC. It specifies CASSTPWGSYEQYF.

CDR3: CASSVTPGGNTGELFF. CDR3 coding DNA: TGTGCCAGCAGCGTAACCCCGGGGGGGAACACCGGGGAGCTGTTTTTT. The V and J genes are TRBV9 and TRBJ2-2; 7 bases line up with TRBD2. The V gene end was trimmed by 1 base and the J gene end by 1 base; junction bases not matched to a gene: 4. Looked up from germline, CDR1 is SGDLS and CDR2 is YYNGEE. This CDR3 is built from 16 residues.

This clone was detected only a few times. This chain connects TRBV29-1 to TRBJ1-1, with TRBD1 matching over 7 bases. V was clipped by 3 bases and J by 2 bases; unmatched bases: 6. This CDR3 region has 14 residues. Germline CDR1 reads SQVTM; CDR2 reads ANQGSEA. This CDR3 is CSVDRTGSNTEAFF. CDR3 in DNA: TGCAGCGTTGATCGGACAGGCTCAAACACTGAAGCTTTCTTT.